Presented here are 9 T cell receptor beta chains from one specimen sequenced in a study of blood T cells in healthy people across ages. Primed by a sample-barcoded 5' primer and a J-beta primer mix, a second PCR proceeded for roughly 6 to 12 cycles. TCRdb called the 5' RACE reads again in MiXCR, with one record for every CDR3 protein. There are about 900,000 distinct CDR3 sequences in the sample; 48% occur only once, and 13% lies in the top ten. The sequencing sample was made of blood. The source of these receptors is a man aged 25-45 years in good health.

The V gene is TRBV7-2, the J gene TRBJ2-7; 7 bases line up with TRBD2. The J call may be faulty, since TRBJ2-4 better matches the DNA end. CDR3 size: 16 residues. Germline CDR1 reads SGHTA; CDR2 reads FQGNSA. The CDR3 here is CASSFVGGSVEGIQYF. As DNA, the CDR3 is TGTGCCAGCAGCTTCGTAGGCGGGAGCGTAGAGGGCATTCAGTACTTC.

The table lists this clonotype with a few counts. J is TRBJ2-7 and V is TRBV3-1; D remains ambiguous. V lost 4 bases and J lost 2, with 6 bases in between. The CDR3 sequence is 12 residues long. Germline CDR1 reads LGHDT; CDR2 reads YNNKEL (reference sequence). The CDR3 DNA sequence: TGTGCCAGCAGCCGGAATCCCTACGAGCAGTACTTC. It yields the protein CASSRNPYEQYF.

In regard to this clonotype: A single base separates this from a much larger clone, so it may be a read error. V usage is TRBV12-3 or TRBV12-4 and J usage is TRBJ2-3; D may correspond to TRBD1 or TRBD2 (5 bases each). Trimming shortened V by 5 bases and J by 4 bases, and 13 bases separated the two germline ends. This CDR3 is built from 14 residues. The CDR3 loop reads CASSRDGGADTQYF. In DNA, the CDR3 is TGTGCCAGCAGTCGCGATGGGGGAGCAGATACGCAGTATTTT.

The genes are TRBV27 and TRBJ2-6; D gene unclear. CDR3 size: 15 residues. Trimming removed 3 bases from V and 2 bases from J, with 8 bases in between. Germline V gene data show CDR1 as MNHEY and CDR2 as SMNVEV (reference sequence). CDR3 sequence: CASSFLPPGANVLTF. DNA for the CDR3: TGTGCCAGCAGTTTCTTGCCCCCTGGGGCCAACGTCCTGACTTTC.

The chain employs TRBV4-2 and TRBJ2-5; unclear D gene. The DNA end is more similar to TRBJ2-7, so the J call may be wrong. Per the germline V gene, CDR1 is LGHNA and CDR2 is YNFKEQ. This CDR3 is built from 14 residues. The CDR3 nucleotides are TGTGCCAGCAGCCAAGGAGACAAAAGCGACGAGCAGTACTTC. Translated, it gives CASSQGDKSDEQYF.

This clonotype was counted between two and nine times. The gene calls are TRBV24-1 and TRBJ2-3; D might be TRBD1 or TRBD2, each matching 5 bases. CDR3 length: 16 residues. The germline V gene has CDR1 KGHDR and CDR2 SFDVKD. V shed 0 bases and J shed 5 bases, with 14 bases lying between them. The CDR3 bases are TGTGCCACCAGTGATTTGCGGGGCAGCTCCAGAGATACGCAGTATTTT. This encodes CATSDLRGSSRDTQYF.

This chain joins TRBV20-1 and TRBJ1-1; TRBD1 aligns across 8 bases. The CDR3 loop spans 16 amino acids. Looked up from germline, CDR1 is DFQATT and CDR2 is SNEGSKA (reference sequence). The junction had 10 bases not matched to a gene; V was cut back by 3 bases and J by 1 base. CDR3 coding DNA: TGCAGTGCTAGTCGGGGCAGGGGGCGGCCGAACACTGAAGCTTTCTTT. Translated: CSASRGRGRPNTEAFF.

Remarks on this clonotype: The junction shows a germline mismatch at one end, possibly a read error. The chain is built from TRBV20-1 and TRBJ1-2; 8 positions match TRBD1. Germline V gene sequence: CDR1 DFQATT, CDR2 SNEGSKA (reference sequence). This CDR3 has 14 residues. The CDR3 DNA sequence: TGCAGTGCTAGCACGGGACAGGCGCTTTATGACTACACCTTC. It encodes CSASTGQALYDYTF.

The chain carries TRBV7-3 and TRBJ1-1; D is unclear. Per germline, CDR1 SGHTA and CDR2 FQGTGA. With 0 bases removed from V and 4 bases from J, the gap between germline ends came to 12 bases. CDR3 length: 15 amino acids. The CDR3 loop is CASSLTGWVGTEAFF. The DNA of the CDR3 is TGTGCCAGCAGCTTAACAGGTTGGGTCGGCACTGAAGCTTTCTTT.